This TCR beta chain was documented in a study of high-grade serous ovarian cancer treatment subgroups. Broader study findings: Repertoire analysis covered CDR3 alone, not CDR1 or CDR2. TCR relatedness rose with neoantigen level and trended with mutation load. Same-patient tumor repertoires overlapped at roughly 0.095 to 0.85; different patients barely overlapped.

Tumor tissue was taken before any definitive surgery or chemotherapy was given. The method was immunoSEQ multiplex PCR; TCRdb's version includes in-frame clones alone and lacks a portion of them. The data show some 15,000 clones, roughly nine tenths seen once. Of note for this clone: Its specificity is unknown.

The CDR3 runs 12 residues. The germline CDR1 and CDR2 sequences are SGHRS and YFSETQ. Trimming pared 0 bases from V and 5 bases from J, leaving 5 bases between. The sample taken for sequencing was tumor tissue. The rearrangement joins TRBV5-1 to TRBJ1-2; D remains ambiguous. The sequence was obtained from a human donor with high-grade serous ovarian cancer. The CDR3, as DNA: TGCGCCAGCAGCTTGGACCAATATGGCTACACCTTC. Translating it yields CASSLDQYGYTF. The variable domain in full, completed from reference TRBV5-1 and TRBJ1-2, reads KAGVTQTPRYLIKTRGQQVTLSCSPISGHRSVSWYQQTPGQGLQFLFEYFSETQRNKGNFPGRFSGRQFSNSRSEMNVSTLELGDSALYLCASSLDQYGYTFGSGTRLTVV.